This is a list of T cell receptor beta chains from one sample in a study of T cell repertoires in cytomegalovirus infection. The antigens these receptors bind are not known. Each CDR3 protein gets one entry after TCRdb re-called the reads with MiXCR. The data show about 340,000 distinct CDR3 sequences, 25% to 30% seen once. The source was cultured PBMCs, collected from culture after CMV antigen stimulation. These receptors all come from a human donor in good health (CMV status not recorded). Some clones in this sample may be carry-over from other donors' samples. Both conserved end residues are trimmed from each CDR3.

V	length	J	CDR3
TRBV6-8	13	TRBJ1-5	ASHGGGNSNQPQH
TRBV14	14	TRBJ2-3	ASSQVYSGRGDTQY
TRBV25-1	12	TRBJ1-4	ASSVDTANEKLF
TRBV2	11	TRBJ2-1	ASRGTGANEQF
TRBV6-8	17	TRBJ2-3	ASSYSGVVGGGSTDTQY
TRBV27	14	TRBJ1-2	ASSLTWDRAKYGYT
TRBV7-3	12	TRBJ2-1	ASSLQPGGPEQF
TRBV19	13	TRBJ1-5	ASSPRQDSNQPQH
TRBV2	13	TRBJ1-6	ASSESGQSGSPLH
TRBV5-1	14	TRBJ1-5	ASSDRREISNQPQH
TRBV11-2	11	TRBJ2-7	ASSLIVDYEQY
TRBV7-2	11	TRBJ1-3	ASSREGVGTIY
TRBV6-1	12	TRBJ2-1	ASSRTGLYNEQF
TRBV6-1	11	TRBJ2-4	ASHPSLKNIQY
TRBV7-9	13	TRBJ2-7	ASSSWDSGSYEQY
TRBV2	12	TRBJ2-6	ASSDRGGANVLT
TRBV7-8	13	TRBJ2-3	ASSLLAGGLDTQY
TRBV24-1	12	TRBJ1-1	ATSDAGSPTEAF